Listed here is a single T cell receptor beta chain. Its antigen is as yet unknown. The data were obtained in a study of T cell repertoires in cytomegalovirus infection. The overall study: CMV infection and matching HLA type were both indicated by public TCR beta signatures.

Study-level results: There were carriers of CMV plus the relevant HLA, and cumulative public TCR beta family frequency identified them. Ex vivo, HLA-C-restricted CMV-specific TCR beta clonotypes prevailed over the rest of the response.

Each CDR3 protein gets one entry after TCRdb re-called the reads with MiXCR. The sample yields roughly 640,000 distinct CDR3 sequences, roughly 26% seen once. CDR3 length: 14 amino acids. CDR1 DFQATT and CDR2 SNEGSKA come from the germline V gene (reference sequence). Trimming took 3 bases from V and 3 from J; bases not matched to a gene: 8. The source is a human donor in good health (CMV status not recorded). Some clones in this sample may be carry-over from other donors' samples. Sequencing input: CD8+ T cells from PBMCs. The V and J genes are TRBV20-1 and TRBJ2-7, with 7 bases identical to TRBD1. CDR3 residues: CSASGQAPYYEQYV. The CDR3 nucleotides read TGCAGTGCTAGCGGACAGGCCCCTTACTACGAGCAGTACGTC.